Reported below is one T cell receptor (beta chain). Its antigen is still unknown. The data are from a study of cytomegalovirus exposure and HLA in healthy donors. Study results and limitations: The study listed 164 cytomegalovirus-associated TCR beta chains.

V was clipped by 3 bases and J by 2 bases, with 16 bases between them. Germline CDR1 reads SQVTM; CDR2 reads ANQGSEA. The CDR3 contains 16 residues. A multiplex PCR was run with 60 Vbeta primers and 13 Jbeta primers. Sequencing was performed with immunoSEQ multiplex PCR; in TCRdb, only in-frame clones are kept and a portion is missing. The sample includes roughly 180,000 clones, under 85% of them seen just once. Sequenced material: PBMCs. This clonotype was obtained from a male donor in good health and CMV-seronegative. V usage is TRBV29-1 and J usage is TRBJ2-2; D is possibly TRBD1 (6 bases). In DNA form, the CDR3 reads TGCAGCGTTGAGTCCGGGACAAGGGGTAACACCGGGGAGCTGTTTTTT. This codes for CSVESGTRGNTGELFF.